These 29 T cell receptor beta chains were all obtained from the same sample, sequenced in a study of cytomegalovirus exposure and HLA in healthy donors. Both 60 Vbeta primers and 13 Jbeta primers went into the PCR. TCRdb's table, derived via immunoSEQ multiplex PCR, lists solely in-frame clones and lacks some. The sample has approximately 100,000 clones, about 70% seen once. Sequenced material: PBMCs. The receptor source for this set is a human donor in good health.

The chain joins TRBV5-1 to TRBJ2-2; TRBD2 matches 13 bases. Trimming cost V 4 bases and J 5 bases; bases outside gene matches: 14. This CDR3 comprises 19 residues. Germline assignment: CDR1 SGHRS and CDR2 YFSETQ. CDR3 protein: CASSPPSGLAGAATGELFF. The CDR3, as DNA: TGCGCCAGCAGCCCCCCTTCAGGACTAGCGGGGGCGGCTACCGGGGAGCTGTTTTTT.

This chain uses TRBV6-4 with TRBJ2-7; 7 bases fit TRBD2. Germline V CDR1 and CDR2: MRHNA, SNTAGT. CDR3 length: 15 amino acids. With 2 bases clipped from V and 5 bases from J, the junction kept 9 bases outside the gene matches. The CDR3 DNA is TGTGCCAGCAGTGACAAGAGACTAGCCCTCAACGAGCAGTACTTC. Translation: CASSDKRLALNEQYF.

The V gene is TRBV7-8, the J gene TRBJ1-5; tentative D call: TRBD1 (6 bases). Per germline, CDR1 SGHVS and CDR2 FQNEAQ. V gave up 1 base and J gave up 7 bases, with 8 bases separating them. The length of the CDR3 is 13 residues. The chain's CDR3 is CASSLDRVQPQHF. The CDR3 nucleotides read TGTGCCAGCAGCTTAGACAGGGTCCAGCCCCAGCATTTT.

The chain combines TRBV18 with TRBJ1-1; 7 bases fit TRBD1. Per the germline V gene, CDR1 is KGHSH and CDR2 is LQKENI. This CDR3 has 18 residues. V shed 2 bases and J 11 bases; nucleotides not matched to a gene: 23. The CDR3 DNA reads as TGTGCCAGCTCACCAAAGGGGGCTGCTTCTACGACGGCCGTTGGGGCTTTCTTT. It translates to CASSPKGAASTTAVGAFF.

V is TRBV11-3 and J is TRBJ1-1; 8 bases agree with TRBD1. The trim removed 2 bases at V and 3 bases at J, leaving 2 bases unmatched. The CDR3 runs 14 residues. Looked up from germline, CDR1 is SGHNT and CDR2 is YENEEA. The CDR3 is CASSLTGGDTEAFF. CDR3 nucleotides: TGTGCCAGCAGCTTAACAGGGGGGGACACTGAAGCTTTCTTT.

The V and J genes are TRBV29-1 and TRBJ1-2; a weak D match, TRBD1 (6 bases). The V end lost 5 bases, the J end lost 7 bases, and 23 bases lay between the germline ends. In germline, CDR1 is SQVTM, CDR2 ANQGSEA. CDR3 length: 15 residues. The DNA of the CDR3 is TGCAGCGTTATACAGGGTGTTGGGGCCATAGGTGGCTACACCTTC. Its translation: CSVIQGVGAIGGYTF.

V usage is TRBV6-6 and J usage is TRBJ1-5; the D gene is possibly TRBD1 (5 bases). V was pared by 6 bases and J by 1 base, with 13 bases between. The CDR3 is 15 residues long. Germline CDR1 is MNHNY and CDR2 is SVGAGI (reference sequence). The CDR3 DNA sequence: TGTGCCAGCAGCCCTCCCCGGGGGAGCAATCAGCCCCAGCATTTT. Residues: CASSPPRGSNQPQHF.

The chain recombines TRBV2 with TRBJ2-3; 7 bases map to TRBD1. CDR3 length: 14 amino acids. J was trimmed by 5 bases and V by 4 bases; bases with no gene match: 6. In germline, CDR1 is SNHLY, CDR2 FYNNEI. DNA of the CDR3: TGTGCCAGCAGTGTGGGGACAGCTATAGATACGCAGTATTTT. As protein: CASSVGTAIDTQYF. The variable domain in full, with the rest retrieved from reference TRBV2 and TRBJ2-3, is EPEVTQTPSHQVTQMGQEVILRCVPISNHLYFYWYRQILGQKVEFLVSFYNNEISEKSEIFDDQFSVERPDGSNFTLKIRSTKLEDSAMYFCASSVGTAIDTQYFGPGTRLTVL.

The genes are TRBV13 and TRBJ2-5, with 10 bases lining up with TRBD2. J was trimmed by 5 bases and V by 0 bases; bases with no gene match: 9. Germline CDR1 is PRHDT and CDR2 is FYEKMQ (reference sequence). This CDR3 is built from 17 residues. The CDR3: CASSLGLAGSSLETQYF. CDR3 in DNA: TGTGCCAGCAGCTTAGGACTAGCGGGGTCCTCCCTTGAGACCCAGTACTTC.

The chain is built from TRBV6-6 and TRBJ2-7; D may be TRBD1 (5 bases). The V end lost 5 bases, the J end lost 5 bases, and 19 bases lay between the germline ends. This CDR3 has 15 amino acids. Germline lookup yields CDR1 MNHNY and CDR2 SVGAGI (reference sequence). CDR3 residues: CASSPLFGAGDEQYF. In nucleotides, the CDR3 is TGTGCCAGCAGTCCCCTTTTTGGGGCCGGTGACGAGCAGTACTTC.

The chain recombines TRBV7-8 with TRBJ2-1; 10 nucleotides agree with TRBD1. CDR1 is SGHVS, CDR2 FQNEAQ, per germline. Losses at the gene ends were 3 bases for V and 6 bases for J; bases not matched to a gene: 8. CDR3 length: 16 amino acids. CDR3 DNA sequence: TGTGCCAGCAGCTTCCCGACAGGGGGCAGGGGCAATGAGCAGTTCTTC. This sequence encodes CASSFPTGGRGNEQFF.

The V call is TRBV14, the J call TRBJ2-5; D is uncertain. CDR1 and CDR2 (germline): SGHDN, FVKESK. Trimming pared 3 bases from V and 1 base from J, leaving 15 bases between. This CDR3 contains 16 residues. DNA of the CDR3: TGTGCCAGCAGCCACCGAATGGCCTGGAGCCAAGAGACCCAGTACTTC. Translation gives CASSHRMAWSQETQYF.

J is TRBJ1-6 and V is TRBV6-5; 9 positions match TRBD1. Germline CDR1 is MNHEY and CDR2 is SVGAGI. The CDR3 is 15 amino acids. The J segment lost 7 bases and the V segment lost 6 bases, leaving 7 bases of the junction unmatched. Here the CDR3 reads CASRFGQGFNSPLHF. The CDR3 bases are TGTGCCAGCAGATTCGGACAGGGGTTCAATTCACCCCTCCACTTT.

V gene TRBV6-1 combines with J gene TRBJ1-5; no clear D. V was shortened by 3 bases and J by 0 bases, with 18 bases between the two germline ends. The CDR3 runs 18 residues. Germline V gene lookup returns CDR1 MNHNS and CDR2 SASEGT. CDR3 bases: TGTGCCAGCAGTGATGTAGTGGCAGGACTCAATAGCAATCAGCCCCAGCATTTT. As protein: CASSDVVAGLNSNQPQHF.

The DNA of the CDR3 is TGTGCCAGCAGCCCCTCGACAGGGGGCTGGAACACTGAAGCTTTCTTT. It encodes CASSPSTGGWNTEAFF. The chain couples TRBV9 to TRBJ1-1; TRBD1 matches at 10 bases. The CDR3 consists of 16 residues. V shed 4 bases, J shed 1 base, and the junction held 7 bases outside the gene matches. CDR1 SGDLS and CDR2 YYNGEE come from the germline V gene.

The chain uses TRBV19 and TRBJ1-1, with D perhaps TRBD1 (6 bases). Germline assignment: CDR1 LNHDA and CDR2 SQIVND (reference sequence). The CDR3 consists of 13 residues. Trimming pared 3 bases from V and 3 bases from J, leaving 8 bases between. The CDR3 loop is CASSMYRDTEAFF. CDR3 DNA: TGTGCCAGTAGTATGTACAGGGACACTGAAGCTTTCTTT.

The CDR3 is CASSEGRSYNEQFF. The CDR3 DNA follows: TGTGCCAGCAGTGAGGGCCGGTCCTACAATGAGCAGTTCTTC. The genes are TRBV6-1 and TRBJ2-1; D unresolved. Germline lookup yields CDR1 MNHNS and CDR2 SASEGT. The CDR3 has 14 residues. The V end was cut by 3 bases, the J end by 1 base, with 7 bases between.

This clone turned up a few times. The CDR3 sequence is CASNKPAGTGNTEAFF. CDR3 bases: TGTGCCAGCAACAAACCAGCCGGGACAGGGAACACTGAAGCTTTCTTT. The rearrangement uses TRBV6-6 and TRBJ1-1, with 8 bases that match TRBD1. This CDR3 region has 16 residues. The germline CDR1 and CDR2 sequences are MNHNY and SVGAGI (reference sequence). Trimming removed 7 bases from V and 1 base from J; junction bases left unmatched: 11.

This clone has just a few counts. The J gene is TRBJ1-2, the V gene TRBV6-5; a possible D gene is TRBD1 (6 bases). CDR3 length: 13 residues. Deletions cut 6 bases from V and 6 bases from J, with 14 bases between. Germline V gene data show CDR1 as MNHEY and CDR2 as SVGAGI. Here the CDR3 reads CASRRQAANGYTF. The CDR3 bases are TGTGCCAGCAGGAGACAGGCCGCAAATGGCTACACCTTC.

This chain links TRBV18 with TRBJ2-3; D gene unclear. CDR3 length: 13 amino acids. The V gene lost 3 bases and the J gene lost 6 bases, with 10 bases spanning the gap. Germline lookup yields CDR1 KGHSH and CDR2 LQKENI. CDR3 residues: CASSPSFGDTQYF. CDR3 DNA: TGTGCCAGCTCACCGTCCTTCGGGGATACGCAGTATTTT.

This sequence joins TRBV5-1 and TRBJ2-3; 10 positions match TRBD2. Germline values: CDR1 SGHRS, CDR2 YFSETQ. V was clipped by 7 bases and J by 2 bases; unmatched bases: 4. CDR3 length equals 14 residues. CDR3 DNA: TGCGCCAGCGAGCGGGAGGGCCCCACAGATACGCAGTATTTT. Its translation: CASEREGPTDTQYF. The complete variable domain, with remaining parts taken from reference TRBV5-1 and TRBJ2-3, reads KAGVTQTPRYLIKTRGQQVTLSCSPISGHRSVSWYQQTPGQGLQFLFEYFSETQRNKGNFPGRFSGRQFSNSRSEMNVSTLELGDSALYLCASEREGPTDTQYFGPGTRLTVL.

The chain links TRBV11-2 to TRBJ2-7, with a weak D call TRBD2 (6 bases). The CDR3 runs 15 residues. V was trimmed by 2 bases and J by 2 bases, leaving 13 bases between them. Germline V CDR1 and CDR2: SGHAT, FQNNGV. For the CDR3, the DNA is TGTGCCAGCAGCTTATCACTGGGGACTCCCTACGAGCAGTACTTC. Protein: CASSLSLGTPYEQYF. Variable domain in full (rest from reference TRBV11-2 and TRBJ2-7): EAGVAQSPRYKIIEKRQSVAFWCNPISGHATLYWYQQILGQGPKLLIQFQNNGVVDDSQLPKDRFSAERLKGVDSTLKIQPAKLEDSAVYLCASSLSLGTPYEQYFGPGTRLTVT.

The V gene is TRBV7-9, the J gene TRBJ2-3, with a possible D match to TRBD2 (6 bases). Germline assignment: CDR1 SEHNR and CDR2 FQNEAQ (reference sequence). V was pared by 5 bases and J by 4 bases, with 16 bases between. The CDR3 covers 15 residues. The DNA for the CDR3 is TGTGCCAGCAGCGCGGGATTTGGGGAACCAGATACGCAGTATTTT. It codes for CASSAGFGEPDTQYF.

This clone occurred a few times. The V gene is TRBV7-9, the J gene TRBJ2-1, with 11 bases fitting TRBD2. Trimming cost V 2 bases and J 7 bases; bases outside gene matches: 4. The CDR3 covers 15 residues. From germline, CDR1 is SEHNR and CDR2 FQNEAQ (reference sequence). CDR3 sequence reads: CASSLIAGGLNEQFF. CDR3 DNA sequence: TGTGCCAGCAGCTTAATAGCGGGGGGGCTGAATGAGCAGTTCTTC.

V gene TRBV14 combines with J gene TRBJ1-1; D is undetermined. The length of the CDR3 is 16 residues. V was pared by 2 bases and J by 1 base, with 14 bases between. The germline V gene encodes CDR1 SGHDN and CDR2 FVKESK. The CDR3 DNA sequence: TGTGCCAGCAGCCAATTCCGGACTCACCCGAACACTGAAGCTTTCTTT. As protein: CASSQFRTHPNTEAFF.

The chain is built from TRBV28 and TRBJ2-5, with D possibly matching TRBD1 (5 bases). Germline values: CDR1 MDHEN, CDR2 SYDVKM. With 3 bases removed from V and 5 bases from J, the gap between germline ends came to 10 bases. The CDR3 runs 13 residues. Here the CDR3 reads CASSFSGRETQYF. The CDR3, as DNA: TGTGCCAGCAGTTTTTCAGGGCGCGAGACCCAGTACTTC.

The rearrangement uses TRBV6-6 and TRBJ2-3, with D perhaps TRBD2 (5 bases). V lost 0 bases and J 5 bases, leaving 15 bases between the germline ends. This CDR3 comprises 16 residues. In germline, CDR1 is MNHNY, CDR2 SVGAGI (reference sequence). CDR3 in amino acids: CASSYSWERPVDTQYF. The CDR3 coding sequence is TGTGCCAGCAGTTACTCGTGGGAGCGGCCGGTAGATACGCAGTATTTT.

The V and J genes are TRBV27 and TRBJ1-1; 7 bases agree with TRBD1. The CDR3 loop spans 16 amino acids. V lost 8 bases to trimming and J lost 1 base; unmatched junction nucleotides: 13. Germline CDR1 and CDR2: MNHEY and SMNVEV (reference sequence). In DNA form, the CDR3 reads TGTGCCAGCCGGATCTGGGTACAGGGGAAGAACACTGAAGCTTTCTTT. This sequence encodes CASRIWVQGKNTEAFF.

The sample holds a few counts of this clone. V usage is TRBV9 and J usage is TRBJ2-5; TRBD2 agrees at 7 bases. The length of the CDR3 is 16 residues. Germline lookup yields CDR1 SGDLS and CDR2 YYNGEE. Trimming cost V 0 bases and J 6 bases; bases outside gene matches: 11. The CDR3 here is CASSVGDLAGRKTQYF. The CDR3 DNA reads TGTGCCAGCAGCGTAGGGGATTTAGCGGGTCGGAAGACCCAGTACTTC.